This T cell receptor (beta chain) appears in the sequencing data of a study of CD8+ T cells in alopecia areata (dated by TCRdb to 2016 to 2019). Looking at the study overall: The treated patients, all with moderate-to-severe alopecia areata, were enrolled in an open-label pilot trial of oral tofacitinib given at 5 to 10 mg twice daily. Tofacitinib was given for 6 to 18 months, followed by 6 months of follow-up off drug to assess delayed response and recurrence. In treated patients, disease severity was measured using the SALT score, which gives the percentage of scalp surface area affected. The study used high-throughput TCRbeta sequencing to examine T cell clonal expansion in alopecia areata, in both the C3H/HeJ mouse model and human patients. Human TCRbeta sequencing covered scalp tissue and sorted CD4+ and CD8+ peripheral blood T cells from patchy and totalis/universalis alopecia areata patients and healthy controls. Biopsies were taken from tofacitinib-treated patients at baseline and at 4 and 24 weeks of treatment, and a later scalp biopsy was taken in several of the tofacitinib-treated patients. Clonality in the scalp was compared among normal scalp (n=4), patchy alopecia areata scalp (n=8), and alopecia totalis/universalis scalp (n=8). RNA was obtained with the PAXgene miRNA kit for fixed scalp, the miRNeasy kit for PBMCs, and the RNeasy kit for mouse skin. immunoSEQ multiplex PCR using 35 Vbeta forward primers and 13 Jbeta reverse primers was used to amplify TCRbeta CDR3 regions. The paper as a whole reports these results and caveats: Because the treated cohort was small and included a single nonresponder, larger studies are needed to assess links between baseline CD8+ expansion and response. During tofacitinib treatment, many expanded lesional clones stuck around in both scalp and blood, and this persistence may partly explain why relapse happens after treatment is stopped. Higher clonality and more expanded CD8+ clones were observed in lesional scalp than in normal scalp, particularly in alopecia totalis/universalis, a finding suggestive of antigenic drive. Scalp TCR repertoire analysis is complicated because resident alphabeta T cells in normal human skin are also sequenced, whereas mouse skin is dominated by gammadelta T cells. Shared TCR sequences between patients were less evident than in mice, which may be partly attributable to HLA diversity in the patient population. Tofacitinib significantly decreased scalp clonality and the number of expanded CD8+ clones among the top 100 scalp clones.

A remark on this clone: Its target antigen remains unknown. One base away there is no much larger clone; base qualities are not given.

The method was the immunoSEQ multiplex PCR assay. RNA was extracted from all samples and reverse transcribed into cDNA as template for TCR sequencing. First-strand cDNA was synthesized using SuperScript III with a 2:1 mix of oligo-dT and random hexamers. Amplification bias was assessed with a synthetic immune receptor repertoire, and residual bias was removed computationally. Turning to the authors' computational methods: After raw reads were preprocessed to remove errors, the CDR3 was defined following IMGT conventions as running from the conserved cysteine to phenylalanine. To get clonality, Shannon entropy was normalized by log2 of the number of productive unique TCRs and the result was subtracted from 1. Whether scalp clones were CD4 or CD8 was inferred by matching scalp TCRbeta sequences against CD4 and CD8 repertoires sorted from blood. As stored in TCRdb, this immuneACCESS dataset retains in-frame rearrangements with V and J assigned. A fraction of the clones does not appear; measured against another copy, unresolved V genes explain less than half of the discrepancy, and the remainder lacks a known reason. The DNA gave D and trimming, while V, J and clone size come from that table. The sample profile shows 150,000 to 200,000 clones; around three fifths of them were found once. Approximately 1.2% of the sample is in the top ten clones.

Interpreted using the paper, the treatment or condition label stands for: oral pan-JAK inhibitor, 5-10 mg twice daily. Peripheral blood and lesional scalp punch biopsies were obtained from patients with alopecia areata. After PBMCs were isolated by density centrifugation and stained for CD3, CD4 and CD8, a FACSAria was used to sort CD4+ and CD8+ T cells. This receptor was identified in a human donor with alopecia areata. Sample: CD4+ T cells sorted from blood, taken at approximately week 49, from a patient treated with tofacitinib.

The nucleotide sequence reads TGTGCCAGCAGTGAAAATCGGGGATACCAAGAGACCCAGTACTTC. Protein translation: CASSENRGYQETQYF. In this chain, TRBV2 is recombined with TRBJ2-5; TRBD2 is a weak D gene call, 5 bases matching. CDR3 length: 15 amino acids, cysteine to phenylalanine. This entry keeps only the CDR3 DNA: 45 bases, framed from base 1. As encoded in the germline V gene, CDR1 is SNHLY while CDR2 is FYNNEI. V lost 2 bases and J lost 0 bases; the stretch between them is 10 bases long.